This record looks at one TCR beta chain sequence and its context. Seattle enrolled patients during active infection and tracked them longitudinally. The sample comes from a study of blood T cell repertoires in COVID-19. Study-level information: Material from acute and convalescent COVID-19 was sourced from the United States, Italy and Spain. T cells, B-cell-depleted T cells, or PBMCs supplied cDNA or gDNA.

The V end lost 4 bases, the J end lost 6 bases, and 15 bases lay between the germline ends. Looked up from germline, CDR1 is SGDLS and CDR2 is YYNGEE. CDR3 length: 14 amino acids. Under the authors' procedure: Amplification from reference gene primers served as the basis for estimated nucleated cell counts. Clones were read by immunoSEQ multiplex PCR, and TCRdb kept only the in-frame ones, dropping some. The V and J calls and the clone size are those of that table, but D and trimming were determined from the DNA. The sample carries approximately 170,000 clones, 70% to 90% recorded once. The source is a man older than 75 with COVID-19, enrolled during active disease. The genes are TRBV9 and TRBJ2-3; possibly TRBD1 for D (8 bases). The sequencing input was peripheral blood. As DNA, the CDR3 is TGTGCCAGCAGCCTTGGACAGGGAGGGGATACGCAGTATTTT. This codes for CASSLGQGGDTQYF.